This T cell receptor (beta chain) was sequenced during a study of blood T cell repertoires in COVID-19. Study background: Some COVID-19 samples were acute and others convalescent; all came from the United States, Italy and Spain.

From germline, CDR1 is ENHRY and CDR2 SYGVKD. The CDR3 sequence is 14 residues long. V lost 9 bases, J lost 1 base, and 16 bases lay in between. Under the authors' procedure: Reference gene primer amplification yielded estimated nucleated cell counts. Measured with immunoSEQ multiplex PCR; TCRdb has only the in-frame clones, and not every one. D and trimming come from the DNA, and the V and J calls and clone size come from that table. The sample consists of 25,000 to 30,000 clones, roughly 80% of them appearing once. Sequenced: peripheral blood. The J gene is TRBJ2-7, the V gene TRBV10-3; D ambiguous. The clonotype comes from a woman in her 70s with acute or convalescent COVID-19. CDR3 in DNA: TGTGCCATGCAGCAAACGGCGGATTCCTACGAGCAGTACTTC. Translating it yields CAMQQTADSYEQYF.